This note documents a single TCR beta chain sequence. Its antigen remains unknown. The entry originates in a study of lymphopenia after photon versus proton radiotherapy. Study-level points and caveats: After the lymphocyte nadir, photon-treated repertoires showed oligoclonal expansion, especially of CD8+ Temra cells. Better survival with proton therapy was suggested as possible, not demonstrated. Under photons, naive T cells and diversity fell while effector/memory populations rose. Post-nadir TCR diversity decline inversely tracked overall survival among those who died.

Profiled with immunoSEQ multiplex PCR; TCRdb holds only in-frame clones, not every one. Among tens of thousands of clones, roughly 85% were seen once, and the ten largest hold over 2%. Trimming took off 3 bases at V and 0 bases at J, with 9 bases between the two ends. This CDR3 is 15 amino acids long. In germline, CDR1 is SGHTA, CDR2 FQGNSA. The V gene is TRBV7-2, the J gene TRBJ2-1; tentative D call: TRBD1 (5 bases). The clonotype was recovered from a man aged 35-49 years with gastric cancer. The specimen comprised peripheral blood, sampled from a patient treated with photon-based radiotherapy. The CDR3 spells CASSFQGDSYNEQFF. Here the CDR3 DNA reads TGTGCCAGCAGCTTCCAGGGCGACTCCTACAATGAGCAGTTCTTC.